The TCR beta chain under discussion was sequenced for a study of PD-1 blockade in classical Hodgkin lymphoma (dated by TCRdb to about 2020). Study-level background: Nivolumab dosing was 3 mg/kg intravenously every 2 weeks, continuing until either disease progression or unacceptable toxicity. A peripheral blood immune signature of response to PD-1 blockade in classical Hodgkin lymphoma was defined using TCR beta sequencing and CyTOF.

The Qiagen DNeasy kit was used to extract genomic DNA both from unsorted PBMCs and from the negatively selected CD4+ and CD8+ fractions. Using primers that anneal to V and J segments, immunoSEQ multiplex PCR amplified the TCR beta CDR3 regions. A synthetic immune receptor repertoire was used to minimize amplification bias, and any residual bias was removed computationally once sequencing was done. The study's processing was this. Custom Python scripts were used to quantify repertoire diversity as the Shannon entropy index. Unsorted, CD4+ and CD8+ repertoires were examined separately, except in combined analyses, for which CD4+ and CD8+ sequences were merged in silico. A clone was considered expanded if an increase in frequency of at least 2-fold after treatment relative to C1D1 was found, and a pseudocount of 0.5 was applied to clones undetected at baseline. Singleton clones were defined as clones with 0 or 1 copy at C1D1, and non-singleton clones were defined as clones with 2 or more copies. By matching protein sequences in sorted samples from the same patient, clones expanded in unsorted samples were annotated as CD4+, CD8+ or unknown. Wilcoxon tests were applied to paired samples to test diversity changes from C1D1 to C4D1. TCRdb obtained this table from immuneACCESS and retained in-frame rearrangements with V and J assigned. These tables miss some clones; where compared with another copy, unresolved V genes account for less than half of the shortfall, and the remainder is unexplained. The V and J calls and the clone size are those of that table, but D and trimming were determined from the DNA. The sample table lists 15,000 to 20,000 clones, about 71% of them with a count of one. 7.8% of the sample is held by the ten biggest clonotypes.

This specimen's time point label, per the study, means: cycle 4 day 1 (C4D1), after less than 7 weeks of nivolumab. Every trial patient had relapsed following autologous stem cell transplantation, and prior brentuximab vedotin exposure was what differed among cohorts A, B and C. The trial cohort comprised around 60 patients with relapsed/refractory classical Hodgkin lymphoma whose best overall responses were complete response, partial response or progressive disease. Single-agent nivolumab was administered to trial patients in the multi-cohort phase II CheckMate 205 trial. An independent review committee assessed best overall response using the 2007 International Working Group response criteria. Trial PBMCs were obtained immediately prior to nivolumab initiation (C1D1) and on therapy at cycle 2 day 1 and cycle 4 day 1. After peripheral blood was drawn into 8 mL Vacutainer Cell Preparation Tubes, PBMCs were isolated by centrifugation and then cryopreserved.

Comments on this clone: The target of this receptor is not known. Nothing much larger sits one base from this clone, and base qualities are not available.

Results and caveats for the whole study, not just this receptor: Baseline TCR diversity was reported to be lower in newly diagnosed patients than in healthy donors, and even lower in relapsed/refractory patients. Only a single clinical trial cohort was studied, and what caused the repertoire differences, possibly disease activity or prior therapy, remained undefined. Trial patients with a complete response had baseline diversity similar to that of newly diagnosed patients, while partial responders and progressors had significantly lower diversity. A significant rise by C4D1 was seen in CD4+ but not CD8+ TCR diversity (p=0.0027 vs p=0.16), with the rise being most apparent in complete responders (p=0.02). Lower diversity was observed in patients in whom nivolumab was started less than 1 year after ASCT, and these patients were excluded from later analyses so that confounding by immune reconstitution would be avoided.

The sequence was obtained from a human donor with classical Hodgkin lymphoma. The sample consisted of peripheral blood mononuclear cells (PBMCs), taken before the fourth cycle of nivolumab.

The bases are TGTGCCAGCAGCCTTAGTCGCGAGCAGTACTTC. It encodes CASSLSREQYF. The sequence is built from TRBV11-2 and TRBJ2-7; the D gene lacks a confident call. Based on the germline V gene, the CDR1 and CDR2 sequences are SGHAT and FQNNGV. V is cut by 5 bases and J by 6 bases, and the space between the germline ends is 8 bases. The CDR3 starts with the cysteine, ends with the phenylalanine, and has 11 residues. Just the 33-base CDR3 DNA is kept, in frame starting at base 1.